Sequencing of this T cell receptor beta chain was carried out in a study of cytomegalovirus exposure and HLA in healthy donors. Primers: 60 Vbeta forward and 13 Jbeta reverse. Assay: immunoSEQ multiplex PCR; the TCRdb copy retains only in-frame clones and omits some. The data show 110,000 to 150,000 clones, 70% to 80% seen once. CDR1 and CDR2 from the germline V gene are LGHNA and YSLEER. The ends were cut back, 1 base at V and 2 bases at J, with 15 bases in the middle. This CDR3 contains 16 residues. This clone was seen more than once but under ten times. This chain uses TRBV4-3 with TRBJ2-7; a weak D match, TRBD2 (6 bases). This sequence was found in a woman aged 18-29 years in good health and CMV-seropositive. The sample consisted of PBMCs. The CDR3 loop reads CASSQGLGSGTYEQYF. CDR3 DNA sequence: TGCGCCAGCAGCCAAGGCCTCGGTAGCGGAACCTACGAGCAGTACTTC.